The next 27 T cell receptor beta chains were all read from a single sample in a study of cytomegalovirus exposure and HLA in healthy donors. PCR used 60 Vbeta primers and 13 Jbeta primers. TCRdb's table, derived via immunoSEQ multiplex PCR, lists solely in-frame clones and lacks some. The profile shows over 150,000 clones, about two thirds of them singletons. The sample taken for sequencing was PBMCs. The receptors originated from a woman in her twenties or thirties in good health and CMV-seronegative.

The V gene is TRBV9, the J gene TRBJ1-3, with D perhaps matching TRBD1 (5 bases). CDR1 and CDR2 from the germline V gene are SGDLS and YYNGEE. The germline V and J ends were trimmed by 4 bases and 0 bases, with 14 bases remaining between them. The CDR3 sequence is 16 residues long. CDR3 DNA: TGTGCCAGCAGCCCCTTAGGGGAGGGCTCTGGAAACACCATATATTTT. Encoded protein: CASSPLGEGSGNTIYF.

The chain uses TRBV2 and TRBJ1-1; no firm D call. V lost 3 bases to trimming and J lost 8 bases, with 13 bases between them. This CDR3 has 13 amino acids. From germline, CDR1 is SNHLY and CDR2 FYNNEI. The DNA of the CDR3 is TGTGCCAGCAGTGACGAGAGGATCGGGGAAGCTTTCTTT. It encodes CASSDERIGEAFF. Supplemented by reference TRBV2 and TRBJ1-1, the full variable domain reads EPEVTQTPSHQVTQMGQEVILRCVPISNHLYFYWYRQILGQKVEFLVSFYNNEISEKSEIFDDQFSVERPDGSNFTLKIRSTKLEDSAMYFCASSDERIGEAFFGQGTRLTVV.

The V and J genes are TRBV9 and TRBJ1-1; D might be TRBD1 (5 bases). V dropped 3 bases and J dropped 1 base, with 10 bases sitting between them. The CDR3 runs 14 residues. Germline V gene lookup returns CDR1 SGDLS and CDR2 YYNGEE. CDR3 sequence: CASSAQQANTEAFF. In DNA form, the CDR3 reads TGTGCCAGCAGCGCCCAACAGGCGAACACTGAAGCTTTCTTT.

This chain joins TRBV9 and TRBJ2-7, with unresolved D. The germline gives CDR1 SGDLS, CDR2 YYNGEE. V shed 2 bases and J shed 6 bases, with 15 bases lying between them. This CDR3 spans 14 amino acids. The CDR3 DNA reads TGTGCCAGCAGCGTGGGCTACCCCCCCGGCGAGCAGTACTTC. Translation gives CASSVGYPPGEQYF.

As for this clone: Compared with germline, one end of the junction differs, possibly owing to a read error. The V gene is TRBV6-4, the J gene TRBJ1-6; D gene unclear. This CDR3 spans 12 amino acids. Germline CDR1 and CDR2: MRHNA and SNTAGT. The CDR3 region has the DNA TGTACCAGCAGTGACCTCAATTCACCCCTCCACTTT. As protein: CTSSDLNSPLHF.

A few counts support this clone. The gene calls are TRBV30 and TRBJ1-2; 12 bases are shared with TRBD1. This CDR3 is built from 14 residues. J gave up 6 bases and V 3 bases, and 5 bases lay outside the gene matches. Germline V CDR1 and CDR2: GTSNPN, SVGIG (reference sequence). CDR3 protein: CAWRRGQGANGYTF. The CDR3, as DNA: TGTGCCTGGAGGAGGGGACAGGGGGCAAATGGCTACACCTTC.

V gene TRBV28 combines with J gene TRBJ1-5; tentatively, D is TRBD1 (5 bases). Germline V gene lookup returns CDR1 MDHEN and CDR2 SYDVKM. The CDR3 spans 13 residues. The ends were cut back, 6 bases at V and 2 bases at J, with 8 bases in the middle. The CDR3 reads CASRTVGNQPQHF. DNA for the CDR3: TGTGCCAGCAGGACAGTAGGCAATCAGCCCCAGCATTTT.

This clone was recorded only once. The gene calls are TRBV18 and TRBJ2-1; D possibly corresponds to TRBD1 (5 bases). Germline V gene lookup returns CDR1 KGHSH and CDR2 LQKENI. This CDR3 is built from 14 residues. V lost 6 bases to trimming and J lost 5 bases, with 14 bases between them. This chain's CDR3 is CASSQGAGDNEQFF. The CDR3 bases are TGTGCCAGCTCCCAAGGGGCAGGAGACAATGAGCAGTTCTTC.

The genes are TRBV7-8 and TRBJ1-1, with D perhaps TRBD1 (6 bases). Per the germline V gene, CDR1 is SGHVS and CDR2 is FQNEAQ. This CDR3 has 14 amino acids. V shed 3 bases and J shed 4 bases, with 12 bases lying between them. The CDR3 region has the DNA TGTGCCAGCAGCTTTATACAGGGCCCCACTGAAGCTTTCTTT. This codes for CASSFIQGPTEAFF.

The gene calls are TRBV7-9 and TRBJ2-3; the D is unclear. This CDR3 has 11 amino acids. In germline, CDR1 is SEHNR, CDR2 FQNEAQ (reference sequence). The V and J ends lost 5 bases and 8 bases respectively, with 8 bases between them. DNA for the CDR3: TGTGCCAGCAGCCCCGAGATTACGCAGTATTTT. This encodes CASSPEITQYF.

The chain couples TRBV19 to TRBJ1-2; D gene uncertain. This CDR3 is built from 13 residues. V was cut by 0 bases and J by 4 bases, with 6 bases left in between. Germline V gene data show CDR1 as LNHDA and CDR2 as SQIVND (reference sequence). CDR3 in amino acids: CASSIETLYGYTF. Here the CDR3 DNA reads TGTGCCAGTAGTATAGAGACTCTCTATGGCTACACCTTC.

The chain recombines TRBV11-2 with TRBJ2-1; D possibly corresponds to TRBD1 (5 bases). This CDR3 is built from 18 residues. V lost 0 bases, J lost 1 base, and 16 bases lay in between. From germline, CDR1 is SGHAT and CDR2 FQNNGV. The CDR3 DNA sequence: TGTGCCAGCAGCTTAGATCGATTCCTCAAGGGGTCCTACAATGAGCAGTTCTTC. Residues: CASSLDRFLKGSYNEQFF.

The chain couples TRBV7-9 to TRBJ1-1; 10 bases fit TRBD1. The CDR3 loop spans 14 amino acids. CDR1 is SEHNR and CDR2 is FQNEAQ in the germline V gene (reference sequence). The trim removed 1 base at V and 8 bases at J, leaving 4 bases unmatched. The CDR3 region is CASSLGQGASEAFF. In DNA form, the CDR3 reads TGTGCCAGCAGCTTAGGACAGGGGGCGTCGGAAGCTTTCTTT.

This clone was seen a few times. This chain connects TRBV6-6 to TRBJ2-7, with TRBD2 matching 11 bases. With V trimmed by 2 bases and J by 6 bases, 6 bases remained unmatched. CDR3 size: 15 residues. Germline loops: CDR1 MNHNY, CDR2 SVGAGI (reference sequence). The CDR3 reads CASSYSGTSGLEQYF. CDR3 coding DNA: TGTGCCAGCAGTTACAGTGGGACTAGCGGCCTCGAGCAGTACTTC.

The rearrangement uses TRBV9 and TRBJ2-7; TRBD1 aligns across 9 bases. The CDR3 loop spans 16 amino acids. The germline gives CDR1 SGDLS, CDR2 YYNGEE. Trimming removed 4 bases from V and 6 bases from J; junction bases left unmatched: 14. The CDR3 sequence: CASSSQPGQGVGEQYF. CDR3 sequence (DNA): TGTGCCAGCAGCTCACAACCGGGACAGGGTGTTGGCGAGCAGTACTTC.

The rearrangement links TRBV9 to TRBJ2-1, with D possibly being TRBD2 (7 bases). Per the germline V gene, CDR1 is SGDLS and CDR2 is YYNGEE. This CDR3 has 15 residues. V was clipped by 7 bases and J by 7 bases, with 21 bases between them. CDR3 in DNA: TGTGCCAGCGACCCTACTGGGGGGGCAGTGAATGAGCAGTTCTTC. The encoded protein is CASDPTGGAVNEQFF.

This sequence joins TRBV21-1 and TRBJ1-3. TRBV21-1 is recorded as a pseudogene. This CDR3 has 16 residues. This chain's CDR3 is CASSKALIREGNTIYF. The DNA for the CDR3 is TGTGCCAGCAGCAAAGCGCTAATCAGGGAGGGTAACACCATATATTTT.

The chain joins TRBV28 to TRBJ2-7, with a tentative D call TRBD2 (5 bases). V lost 10 bases, J lost 4 bases, and 14 bases lay in between. There are 12 residues in the CDR3. The germline V gene has CDR1 MDHEN and CDR2 SYDVKM. CDR3 in amino acids: CATRLTPYEQYF. The CDR3, as DNA: TGTGCCACCAGACTAACACCATACGAGCAGTACTTC.

This clone was detected only a few times. Additional DNA sequences in this sample encode the identical CDR3. The chain joins TRBV29-1 to TRBJ2-2; maybe TRBD2 (5 bases). Per the germline V gene, CDR1 is SQVTM and CDR2 is ANQGSEA. The CDR3 length is 13 residues. Trimming cost V 3 bases and J 5 bases, with 10 bases left between them. The DNA for the CDR3 is TGCAGCGTTGACCGGGGTGGGACCGGGGAGCTGTTTTTT. Protein sequence: CSVDRGGTGELFF.

CDR3 amino acids: CASSQVWGRRTGELFF. The CDR3 DNA is TGTGCCAGCAGCCAAGTTTGGGGGCGGAGGACCGGGGAGCTGTTTTTT. The chain uses TRBV5-6 and TRBJ2-2, with a tentative D call TRBD1 (6 bases). CDR3 length: 16 amino acids. Trimming left V 4 bases short and J 5 bases short, with 18 bases between. Germline-derived CDR1 and CDR2 are SGHDT and YYEEEE. Combining the CDR3 with reference TRBV5-6 and TRBJ2-2 gives the whole variable domain DAGVTQSPTHLIKTRGQQVTLRCSPKSGHDTVSWYQQALGQGPQFIFQYYEEEERQRGNFPDRFSGHQFPNYSSELNVNALLLGDSALYLCASSQVWGRRTGELFFGEGSRLTVL.

The chain is built from TRBV7-2 and TRBJ1-1; 7 bases line up with TRBD1. Germline CDR1 SGHTA, CDR2 FQGNSA. The CDR3 contains 14 residues. The trim removed 5 bases at V and 3 bases at J, leaving 6 bases unmatched. CDR3 DNA sequence: TGTGCCAGCAGCCGAGCGACAGGGTACACTGAAGCTTTCTTT. Translation gives CASSRATGYTEAFF. The full variable domain, its missing parts supplied by reference TRBV7-2 and TRBJ1-1, is GAGVSQSPSNKVTEKGKDVELRCDPISGHTALYWYRQSLGQGLEFLIYFQGNSAPDKSGLPSDRFSAERTGGSVSTLTIQRTQQEDSAVYLCASSRATGYTEAFFGQGTRLTVV.

This clone has a count of ten or more. The chain joins TRBV10-3 to TRBJ1-5; 7 bases fit TRBD1. The CDR3 length is 15 residues. The germline V gene has CDR1 ENHRY and CDR2 SYGVKD. V trimming: 10 bases; J trimming: 4 bases; junction bases outside the gene matches: 13. CDR3 nucleotide sequence: TGTGCCACCTCCCCTGAGGCAGGGGGAAATCAGCCCCAGCATTTT. It translates to CATSPEAGGNQPQHF.

This clone came up a few times. The V gene is TRBV19, the J gene TRBJ2-5, with 14 bases lining up with TRBD2. CDR1 LNHDA and CDR2 SQIVND come from the germline V gene (reference sequence). With V trimmed by 7 bases and J by 5 bases, 3 bases remained unmatched. The CDR3 spans 14 residues. The CDR3 coding sequence is TGTGCCAGTAAGGGACTAGCGGGAGACGAGACCCAGTACTTC. Its protein product is CASKGLAGDETQYF.

The V gene is TRBV19, the J gene TRBJ2-6, with D unclear. Germline V gives CDR1 LNHDA, CDR2 SQIVND (reference sequence). CDR3 length: 16 amino acids. V lost 2 bases to trimming and J lost 0 bases, with 8 bases between them. CDR3 nucleotides: TGTGCCAGTAGTATATCTGGGCTCTCTGGGGCCAACGTCCTGACTTTC. Protein product: CASSISGLSGANVLTF.

This clone showed up just a few times. J is TRBJ2-3 and V is TRBV7-2, with TRBD2 matching 12 bases. This CDR3 is 14 amino acids long. Germline V CDR1 and CDR2: SGHTA, FQGNSA. The ends lost 3 bases at V and 8 bases at J; junction bases unmatched: 3. CDR3 in amino acids: CASSFRLAGATQYF. The CDR3 bases are TGTGCCAGCAGCTTTAGACTAGCGGGAGCTACGCAGTATTTT.

The chain combines TRBV28 with TRBJ2-1; 13 bases agree with TRBD2. The V gene end was trimmed by 6 bases and the J gene end by 2 bases; junction bases not matched to a gene: 4. CDR3 length: 16 residues. Germline V gives CDR1 MDHEN, CDR2 SYDVKM. The DNA of the CDR3 is TGTGCCAGCAGCCTAGGGACTAGCGGGACCTACAATGAGCAGTTCTTC. Its protein product is CASSLGTSGTYNEQFF.

The rearrangement links TRBV6-1 to TRBJ2-3; 8 bases are a match to TRBD2. The CDR3 covers 15 residues. Trimming took 3 bases from V and 0 from J; bases not matched to a gene: 2. CDR1 and CDR2 from the germline V gene are MNHNS and SASEGT. In DNA form, the CDR3 reads TGTGCCAGCAGTGATGAGCGGGGGAGCACAGATACGCAGTATTTT. This translates into CASSDERGSTDTQYF.